What follows are 15 T cell receptor beta chains derived from one specimen sequenced in a study of low-dose radiotherapy and immunotherapy resistance in tumors. Documented time point: before trial treatment. Priming of first-strand cDNA relied on TRAV- and TRBV-specific primers (covering alpha and beta chains). The authors amplified TCRs for 20 to 25 PCR cycles with a constant-region primer and a V-primer adapter. TCRdb reanalysed the reads using MiXCR and keeps one entry per CDR3 protein. The sample holds 80,000 to 90,000 distinct CDR3 sequences, over 15% seen once. The input for sequencing was PBMCs, taken before treatment. The receptor source for this set is a male donor with prostate cancer.

J is TRBJ2-1 and V is TRBV5-1; maybe TRBD1 (5 bases). CDR1 SGHRS and CDR2 YFSETQ come from the germline V gene. The CDR3 length is 15 residues. Trimming shortened V by 4 bases and J by 8 bases, and 19 bases separated the two germline ends. CDR3 nucleotides: TGCGCCAGCAGCGCTGGCGACAGTGGGCTTGATGAGCAGTTCTTC. The encoded protein is CASSAGDSGLDEQFF.

This clonotype has a count of ten or more. The chain employs TRBV27 and TRBJ1-1; the D gene is possibly TRBD1 (6 bases). The germline CDR1 and CDR2 sequences are MNHEY and SMNVEV (reference sequence). This CDR3 spans 14 amino acids. V was clipped by 0 bases and J by 4 bases, with 9 bases between them. CDR3 nucleotide sequence: TGTGCCAGCAGTTTATCGTGGGGGGCCACTGAAGCTTTCTTT. It yields the protein CASSLSWGATEAFF.

This clonotype was counted at least ten times. The chain is built from TRBV4-1 and TRBJ1-1, with 7 bases that match TRBD1. V shed 0 bases, J shed 0 bases, and the junction held 7 bases outside the gene matches. The CDR3 is made up of 17 amino acids. Germline assignment: CDR1 MGHRA and CDR2 YSYEKL. The CDR3 loop is CASSQDRAGGMNTEAFF. CDR3 bases: TGCGCCAGCAGCCAAGATCGTGCAGGGGGAATGAACACTGAAGCTTTCTTT.

This clonotype was counted ten times or more. The chain recombines TRBV12-3 or TRBV12-4 with TRBJ2-5, with TRBD2 matching over 12 bases. The J segment lost 5 bases and the V segment lost 2 bases, leaving 6 bases of the junction unmatched. The CDR3 totals 16 residues. This chain's CDR3 is CASSLFPSGGEETQYF. CDR3 nucleotide sequence: TGTGCCAGCAGTTTATTTCCTAGCGGGGGGGAGGAGACCCAGTACTTC.

This rearrangement joins TRBV28 to TRBJ1-2; 7 positions match TRBD1. This CDR3 has 12 residues. CDR1 and CDR2 (germline): MDHEN, SYDVKM. V dropped 8 bases and J dropped 4; count of bases not matched to a gene: 4. The CDR3 nucleotides read TGTGCCAGCGCCGCAGGGGGCTATGGCTACACCTTC. Its protein product is CASAAGGYGYTF.

This clonotype appeared many times. V and J are TRBV18 and TRBJ1-4, with unresolved D. The CDR3 has 14 amino acids. The germline V gene has CDR1 KGHSH and CDR2 LQKENI. V was shortened by 2 bases and J by 3 bases, with 7 bases between the two germline ends. The CDR3 bases are TGTGCCAGCTCACCAGGGCAGCCTAATGAAAAACTGTTTTTT. Translated: CASSPGQPNEKLFF. The variable domain in full, with the rest retrieved from reference TRBV18 and TRBJ1-4, is NAGVMQNPRHLVRRRGQEARLRCSPMKGHSHVYWYRQLPEEGLKFMVYLQKENIIDESGMPKERFSAEFPKEGPSILRIQQVVRGDSAAYFCASSPGQPNEKLFFGSGTQLSVL.

This clonotype was seen many times. DNA for the CDR3: TGTGCCAGCAGCCAAGCGGGACAGGGGAACTACGAGCAGTACTTC. It codes for CASSQAGQGNYEQYF. The chain couples TRBV14 to TRBJ2-7; 10 bases are shared with TRBD1. V shed 1 base, J shed 3 bases, and the junction held 3 bases outside the gene matches. Germline V CDR1 and CDR2: SGHDN, FVKESK. CDR3 size: 15 residues.

This clonotype was counted at least ten times. The V call is TRBV6-4, the J call TRBJ1-1; 8 bases agree with TRBD1. The junction had 6 bases not matched to a gene; V was cut back by 6 bases and J by 3 bases. CDR3 length equals 14 residues. Germline V CDR1 and CDR2: MRHNA, SNTAGT. This chain's CDR3 is CASRKDRVDTEAFF. DNA for the CDR3: TGTGCCAGCAGGAAGGACAGGGTGGACACTGAAGCTTTCTTT.

The sample holds many counts of this clonotype. The J gene is TRBJ2-3, the V gene TRBV11-3; D is unresolved. Germline-derived CDR1 and CDR2 are SGHNT and YENEEA. The CDR3 consists of 15 residues. Trimming shortened V by 3 bases and J by 1 base, and 11 bases separated the two germline ends. CDR3 protein: CASSLGLDGTDTQYF. CDR3 coding DNA: TGTGCCAGCAGCTTGGGTTTGGATGGCACAGATACGCAGTATTTT.

Many counts were recorded for this clonotype. The rearrangement links TRBV3-1 to TRBJ2-3; D gene uncertain. The CDR3 totals 16 residues. Looked up from germline, CDR1 is LGHDT and CDR2 is YNNKEL (reference sequence). The V end was cut by 0 bases, the J end by 2 bases, with 12 bases between. The CDR3 loop is CASSQDPAPITDTQYF. The CDR3 nucleotides read TGTGCCAGCAGCCAAGATCCCGCTCCTATCACAGATACGCAGTATTTT.

To note about this clonotype: This likely stems from a read error, as it lies one base from a far larger clone. Because it lacks the conserved phenylalanine or tryptophan at the end, this CDR3 is likely a read error. The rearrangement links TRBV6-8 to TRBJ2-2; D is perhaps TRBD2 (5 bases). There are 13 residues in the CDR3. The V and J ends lost 2 bases and 11 bases respectively, with 12 bases between them. The germline V gene has CDR1 MNHGY and CDR2 SAAAGT. The CDR3 coding sequence is TGTGCCAGCAGTTACGGGTCGACGGGAGAGCTGTTTTCT. As protein: CASSYGSTGELFS.

This clonotype was picked up a small number of times. This chain links TRBV3-1 with TRBJ2-1; tentatively, D is TRBD1 (6 bases). The V gene's germline CDR1 is LGHDT and CDR2 YNNKEL (reference sequence). Deletions cut 0 bases from V and 14 bases from J, with 17 bases between. This CDR3 spans 14 amino acids. CDR3 coding DNA: TGTGCCAGCAGCCAAGATTTGGGGGCAGGACTCGAGTTCTTC. Translation gives CASSQDLGAGLEFF.

This clonotype has ten or more counts. J is TRBJ2-5 and V is TRBV2, with 10 bases matching TRBD2. Trimming cost V 4 bases and J 2 bases; bases outside gene matches: 10. The CDR3 loop spans 17 amino acids. CDR1 and CDR2 from the germline V gene are SNHLY and FYNNEI. CDR3 region: CASSGGLAGAQQETQYF. CDR3 nucleotide sequence: TGTGCCAGCAGTGGCGGGCTAGCGGGGGCTCAACAAGAGACCCAGTACTTC.

This clonotype was seen many times. This sequence joins TRBV11-2 and TRBJ2-7; D gene uncertain. This CDR3 region has 12 residues. Germline V CDR1 and CDR2: SGHAT, FQNNGV. Trimming left V 1 base short and J 5 bases short, with 6 bases between. The CDR3 DNA reads TGTGCCAGCAGCTTAGTCACTGACGAGCAGTACTTC. Translating it yields CASSLVTDEQYF.

This clonotype was counted between two and nine times. This chain links TRBV5-6 with TRBJ2-5; weak D call: TRBD1 (5 bases). This CDR3 region has 14 residues. The V and J ends lost 5 bases and 5 bases respectively, with 16 bases between them. Germline CDR1 is SGHDT and CDR2 is YYEEEE. The CDR3 DNA is TGTGCCAGCAGGGGGCAGGGAAATCGGGAGACCCAGTACTTC. This codes for CASRGQGNRETQYF.